The 32 T cell receptor beta chains in this list originate from one sample, sequenced in a study of blood T cell repertoires in COVID-19. TCRdb's table, derived via immunoSEQ multiplex PCR, lists solely in-frame clones and lacks some. Here the sample spans some 390,000 clones, 85% to 90% being singletons. Input material: peripheral blood. The receptors were gathered from a human donor in a cohort sampled during active COVID-19.

Only a few counts were recorded for this clone. The chain joins TRBV6-5 to TRBJ2-1, with D maybe TRBD1 (5 bases). The CDR3 is 14 residues long. V gave up 2 bases and J gave up 4 bases, with 9 bases separating them. CDR1 and CDR2 from the germline V gene are MNHEY and SVGAGI. CDR3 protein: CASSYDSEYNEQFF. The CDR3 coding sequence is TGTGCCAGCAGTTACGACAGCGAATACAATGAGCAGTTCTTC.

The rearrangement joins TRBV18 to TRBJ1-3; D possibly corresponds to TRBD1 (5 bases). Per the germline V gene, CDR1 is KGHSH and CDR2 is LQKENI. The CDR3 sequence is 18 residues long. Trimming left V 3 bases short and J 0 bases short, with 18 bases between. The DNA of the CDR3 is TGTGCCAGCTCACCCTTATCCCAGGGAACTGCCTCTGGAAACACCATATATTTT. It codes for CASSPLSQGTASGNTIYF. Filled out from reference TRBV18 and TRBJ1-3, the complete variable domain reads NAGVMQNPRHLVRRRGQEARLRCSPMKGHSHVYWYRQLPEEGLKFMVYLQKENIIDESGMPKERFSAEFPKEGPSILRIQQVVRGDSAAYFCASSPLSQGTASGNTIYFGEGSWLTVV.

The chain is built from TRBV28 and TRBJ2-5; 7 bases map to TRBD2. J gave up 5 bases and V 5 bases, and 8 bases lay outside the gene matches. The CDR3 sequence is 14 residues long. Germline values: CDR1 MDHEN, CDR2 SYDVKM. The CDR3 spells CASSPDLGGETQYF. DNA of the CDR3: TGTGCCAGCAGTCCCGACTTGGGGGGGGAGACCCAGTACTTC.

The genes are TRBV9 and TRBJ2-3; D is perhaps TRBD2 (5 bases). This CDR3 is built from 17 residues. Trimming stripped 4 bases from V and 2 bases from J, with 20 bases between. Germline V gene sequence: CDR1 SGDLS, CDR2 YYNGEE. Written as DNA, the CDR3 is TGTGCCAGCAGCCCCCCTTTCAGAAGAGGGCCCACAGATACGCAGTATTTT. Its protein product is CASSPPFRRGPTDTQYF.

The chain has TRBV7-9 and TRBJ2-3, with TRBD2 matching 9 bases. The CDR3 loop spans 13 amino acids. The germline CDR1 and CDR2 sequences are SEHNR and FQNEAQ (reference sequence). V was pared by 5 bases and J by 6 bases, with 3 bases of the junction left unmatched. The CDR3 loop is CASSRGGVDTQYF. The CDR3 DNA sequence: TGTGCCAGCAGCCGCGGGGGGGTCGATACGCAGTATTTT. The whole variable domain, filled in from reference TRBV7-9 and TRBJ2-3, reads DTGVSQNPRHKITKRGQNVTFRCDPISEHNRLYWYRQTLGQGPEFLTYFQNEAQLEKSRLLSDRFSAERPKGSFSTLEIQRTEQGDSAMYLCASSRGGVDTQYFGPGTRLTVL.

This clone occurred once. J is TRBJ2-1 and V is TRBV5-4; tentative D call: TRBD2 (7 bases). V lost 4 bases, J lost 9 bases, and 20 bases lay in between. The V gene's germline CDR1 is SGHNT and CDR2 YYREEE (reference sequence). The length of the CDR3 is 15 residues. The CDR3 DNA is TGTGCCAGCAGCCCTGGAGAGGGGGGGCTCGGTGAGCAGTTCTTC. Its translation is CASSPGEGGLGEQFF.

This clone was observed once. CDR3 sequence (DNA): TGTGCCAGCAGCGCGAGGGGGGGCGCCTACGAGCAGTACTTC. Translation: CASSARGGAYEQYF. The chain recombines TRBV7-6 with TRBJ2-7; a weak D match, TRBD2 (7 bases). The germline V and J ends were trimmed by 5 bases and 2 bases, with 13 bases remaining between them. This CDR3 is 14 amino acids long. Germline loops: CDR1 SGHVS, CDR2 FNYEAQ.

J is TRBJ2-7 and V is TRBV4-1; tentatively, D is TRBD2 (6 bases). The length of the CDR3 is 13 residues. Germline CDR1 and CDR2: MGHRA and YSYEKL. The ends were cut back, 6 bases at V and 7 bases at J, with 16 bases in the middle. CDR3 region: CASSSGAAGEQYF. The DNA of the CDR3 is TGCGCCAGCAGTTCCGGGGCCGCGGGAGAGCAGTACTTC.

The gene calls are TRBV6-4 and TRBJ1-2, with TRBD1 matching over 10 bases. Germline V gene data show CDR1 as MRHNA and CDR2 as SNTAGT. J gave up 4 bases and V 9 bases, and 5 bases lay outside the gene matches. The CDR3 length is 13 residues. For the CDR3, the DNA is TGTGCCAGGGAGCGGGACAGGGGCTATGGCTACACCTTC. It specifies CARERDRGYGYTF.

The rearrangement joins TRBV6-5 to TRBJ2-7, with TRBD2 matching 8 bases. CDR1 is MNHEY, CDR2 SVGAGI, per germline. V lost 5 bases and J lost 3; bases outside the gene matches: 6. This CDR3 spans 14 amino acids. The CDR3 spells CASSQRLAHYEQYF. In DNA form, the CDR3 reads TGTGCCAGCAGTCAGAGACTAGCGCACTACGAGCAGTACTTC.

The chain carries TRBV7-9 and TRBJ1-2; D ambiguous. Germline V CDR1 and CDR2: SEHNR, FQNEAQ (reference sequence). The CDR3 covers 13 residues. V was shortened by 1 base and J by 7 bases, with 10 bases between the two germline ends. The CDR3 DNA follows: TGTGCCAGCAGCTTAGTTCTGCGTGGTGGCTACACCTTC. Amino acid sequence: CASSLVLRGGYTF.

This chain uses TRBV7-2 with TRBJ2-1; 8 positions match TRBD2. The CDR3 consists of 14 residues. Germline CDR1 and CDR2: SGHTA and FQGNSA. J lost 4 bases, V lost 5 bases, and 4 bases had no gene match. The CDR3 is CASSRGGEYNEQFF. CDR3 sequence (DNA): TGTGCCAGCAGCCGGGGGGGGGAATACAATGAGCAGTTCTTC.

V gene TRBV6-5 combines with J gene TRBJ2-2; a possible D gene is TRBD1 (6 bases). The CDR3 length is 15 residues. The germline gives CDR1 MNHEY, CDR2 SVGAGI. Trimming removed 4 bases at V and 4 bases at J, with 13 bases between. The DNA of the CDR3 is TGTGCCAGCAGTTCCTCTTGGGGGCTCACCGGGGAGCTGTTTTTT. It translates to CASSSSWGLTGELFF.

V usage is TRBV16 and J usage is TRBJ1-5; D call uncertain. Germline CDR1 is KGHSY and CDR2 is FQNENV. CDR3 size: 15 residues. Trimming took 0 bases from V and 3 from J, leaving 9 bases between them. The CDR3 bases are TGTGCCAGCAGCCAATCGAGCCTTTTCAATCAGCCCCAGCATTTT. Translated: CASSQSSLFNQPQHF. The variable domain in full, with the rest retrieved from reference TRBV16 and TRBJ1-5, is GEEVAQTPKHLVRGEGQKAKLYCAPIKGHSYVFWYQQVLKNEFKFLISFQNENVFDETGMPKERFSAKCLPNSPCSLEIQATKLEDSAVYFCASSQSSLFNQPQHFGDGTRLSIL.

The chain links TRBV6-5 to TRBJ2-5; 8 nucleotides line up with TRBD2. Germline-derived CDR1 and CDR2 are MNHEY and SVGAGI. The V segment lost 6 bases and the J segment 3 bases; nucleotides outside the gene matches: 3. The CDR3 is 13 amino acids. This CDR3 is CASRLAEEETQYF. In DNA form, the CDR3 reads TGTGCCAGCAGACTAGCGGAGGAAGAGACCCAGTACTTC.

This clone has more than one count but fewer than ten. V and J are TRBV20-1 and TRBJ1-5, with TRBD1 as a possible D gene (5 bases). This CDR3 region has 13 residues. Germline CDR1 and CDR2: DFQATT and SNEGSKA (reference sequence). V lost 3 bases to trimming and J lost 1 base, with 7 bases between them. The DNA of the CDR3 is TGCAGTGCTAGTCGGGGGAGCAATCAGCCCCAGCATTTT. It encodes CSASRGSNQPQHF.

The rearrangement uses TRBV7-8 and TRBJ1-5; a possible D gene is TRBD1 (5 bases). V was trimmed by 5 bases and J by 7 bases, leaving 12 bases between them. Germline V gives CDR1 SGHVS, CDR2 FQNEAQ. CDR3 length: 13 amino acids. The CDR3 DNA sequence: TGTGCCAGCAGCCCAGGGTCTGCGCAGCCCCAGCATTTT. Translated: CASSPGSAQPQHF.

The chain combines TRBV6-6 with TRBJ2-7, with D possibly TRBD1 on 6 matching bases. Deletions cut 7 bases from V and 2 bases from J, with 12 bases between. The germline gives CDR1 MNHNY, CDR2 SVGAGI (reference sequence). This CDR3 comprises 13 residues. CDR3 in amino acids: CASTWGPPYEQYF. In nucleotides, the CDR3 is TGTGCCAGCACTTGGGGGCCACCCTACGAGCAGTACTTC.

V is TRBV9 and J is TRBJ2-2; 7 bases are a match to TRBD2. V was pared by 1 base and J by 4 bases, with 7 bases of the junction left unmatched. The germline V gene encodes CDR1 SGDLS and CDR2 YYNGEE. This CDR3 is built from 16 residues. CDR3 loop: CASSVRASGATGELFF. The CDR3 DNA reads TGTGCCAGCAGCGTAAGGGCTAGCGGAGCCACCGGGGAGCTGTTTTTT.

The genes are TRBV18 and TRBJ2-5, with 7 bases that match TRBD1. The CDR3 consists of 14 residues. J lost 4 bases, V lost 6 bases, and 8 bases had no gene match. Per the germline V gene, CDR1 is KGHSH and CDR2 is LQKENI. The CDR3 loop reads CASSSTGVRETQYF. The CDR3 DNA follows: TGTGCCAGCTCTTCAACAGGGGTTCGAGAGACCCAGTACTTC.

The chain combines TRBV7-8 with TRBJ2-3; D might be TRBD2 (7 bases). This CDR3 comprises 16 residues. From germline, CDR1 is SGHVS and CDR2 FQNEAQ. V was pared by 5 bases and J by 3 bases, with 18 bases between. For the CDR3, the DNA is TGTGCCAGCAGCGATCGACGGGGGGCGGCTACAGATACGCAGTATTTT. It codes for CASSDRRGAATDTQYF.

The chain has TRBV5-1 and TRBJ2-1; possible D gene TRBD1, 5 bases. The CDR3 spans 13 residues. With 3 bases removed from V and 5 bases from J, the gap between germline ends came to 9 bases. Germline loops: CDR1 SGHRS, CDR2 YFSETQ. CDR3 sequence: CASSSGHNNEQFF. CDR3 DNA sequence: TGCGCCAGCAGCTCCGGACACAACAATGAGCAGTTCTTC.

CDR3 in amino acids: CASSWATGNTIYF. The CDR3 nucleotides are TGTGCCAGCAGCTGGGCCACTGGAAACACCATATATTTT. The V call is TRBV5-6, the J call TRBJ1-3; no clear D. Germline V gives CDR1 SGHDT, CDR2 YYEEEE. V lost 3 bases and J lost 2, with 6 bases in between. This CDR3 is built from 13 residues.

This rearrangement joins TRBV2 to TRBJ1-5; D gene uncertain. V shed 8 bases and J shed 10 bases, with 9 bases lying between them. This CDR3 has 10 residues. In germline, CDR1 is SNHLY, CDR2 FYNNEI. CDR3 DNA: TGTGCCAGCTCACTAGGCCCCCAGCATTTT. Its protein is CASSLGPQHF. The variable domain in full, with the rest retrieved from reference TRBV2 and TRBJ1-5, is EPEVTQTPSHQVTQMGQEVILRCVPISNHLYFYWYRQILGQKVEFLVSFYNNEISEKSEIFDDQFSVERPDGSNFTLKIRSTKLEDSAMYFCASSLGPQHFGDGTRLSIL.

The chain employs TRBV9 and TRBJ2-1; TRBD2 matches 11 bases. The V and J ends lost 0 bases and 4 bases, in that order; junction bases with no gene match: 6. This CDR3 region has 17 residues. Looked up from germline, CDR1 is SGDLS and CDR2 is YYNGEE. CDR3 sequence: CASSVDLGLADYNEQFF. The CDR3 DNA follows: TGTGCCAGCAGCGTAGATCTGGGACTAGCGGATTACAATGAGCAGTTCTTC.

The V gene is TRBV11-3, the J gene TRBJ2-7; 9 nucleotides match TRBD1. The length of the CDR3 is 18 residues. Germline values: CDR1 SGHNT, CDR2 YENEEA. J lost 1 base, V lost 0 bases, and 10 bases had no gene match. CDR3 DNA: TGTGCCAGCAGCTTAGACGATCCCCGGGACAGGGAGTCCTACGAGCAGTACTTC. Its translation is CASSLDDPRDRESYEQYF.

V gene TRBV15 combines with J gene TRBJ2-1; possible D gene TRBD1, 6 bases. The germline V gene has CDR1 LNHNV and CDR2 YYDKDF (reference sequence). The CDR3 covers 18 residues. Trimming left V 1 base short and J 1 base short, with 17 bases between. The CDR3 is CATSRGGGGGVSYNEQFF. DNA of the CDR3: TGTGCCACCAGCAGAGGGGGTGGGGGCGGCGTGTCCTACAATGAGCAGTTCTTC.

The chain has TRBV7-2 and TRBJ2-7; D is undetermined. V was cut by 2 bases and J by 1 base, with 12 bases left in between. CDR1 is SGHTA, CDR2 FQGNSA, per germline. The CDR3 has 15 amino acids. CDR3 amino acids: CASSLQSGESYEQYF. In DNA, the CDR3 is TGTGCCAGCAGCTTACAATCAGGCGAGTCCTACGAGCAGTACTTC.

The rearrangement links TRBV6-1 to TRBJ2-1; no reliable D call. Trimming removed 0 bases at V and 6 bases at J, with 9 bases between. This CDR3 spans 14 amino acids. CDR1 and CDR2 from the germline V gene are MNHNS and SASEGT. The CDR3 coding sequence is TGTGCCAGCAGTGAAGCGCAATACTCCAATGAGCAGTTCTTC. Translating gives CASSEAQYSNEQFF.

The V and J genes are TRBV6-2 or TRBV6-3 and TRBJ2-3, with TRBD2 matching 10 bases. The CDR3 covers 15 residues. Trimming removed 2 bases from V and 6 bases from J; junction bases left unmatched: 5. Germline V gene sequence: CDR1 MNHEY, CDR2 SVGEGT. The CDR3 bases are TGTGCCAGCAGTTACCTTAGCGGGGGGTCCGATACGCAGTATTTT. It is translated as CASSYLSGGSDTQYF.

This sequence joins TRBV5-4 and TRBJ2-5; 8 nucleotides align to TRBD1. The CDR3 sequence is 14 residues long. V lost 8 bases and J lost 5; bases outside the gene matches: 11. Germline-derived CDR1 and CDR2 are SGHNT and YYREEE (reference sequence). The DNA for the CDR3 is TGTGCCAGTAAAAAAGAACAGGGGGACGAGACCCAGTACTTC. Amino acids: CASKKEQGDETQYF.

CDR3 in amino acids: CASSQDVGQGTGWDEKLFF. The CDR3 DNA is TGTGCCAGCAGCCAAGATGTGGGACAGGGGACGGGATGGGATGAAAAACTGTTTTTT. V usage is TRBV4-2 and J usage is TRBJ1-4; 10 nucleotides match TRBD1. J was trimmed by 6 bases and V by 0 bases; bases with no gene match: 13. The CDR3 has 19 amino acids. Germline V gene sequence: CDR1 LGHNA, CDR2 YNFKEQ.